This T cell receptor (beta chain) was profiled in a study of CD8+ T cells in alopecia areata. CDR1 and CDR2 (germline): LGHNA, YNLKQL (reference sequence). CDR3 size: 15 residues. Trimming removed 1 base from V and 5 bases from J, with 12 bases in between. This clone was seen a handful of times. Genes and germline come from the mouse. The CDR3 end falls 4 residues outside the read, so it is completed with the germline J gene. It was cDNA, reverse transcribed from extracted RNA, that served as the sequencing template. The data were produced by immunoSEQ multiplex PCR, yet TCRdb's version contains in-frame clones alone and is incomplete. The sample contains about 270,000 clones, none of them singletons. After pooling, cutaneous lymph node cells were sorted with CD4, CD8alpha, NKG2D, NKG2ACE and other markers.

The sequenced sample was CD4+ T cells sorted from a lymph node. This receptor was taken from a C3H/HeJ mouse with alopecia areata. MHC haplotype of the strain: H2-k. V usage is TRBV5 and J usage is TRBJ2-1, with D perhaps TRBD1 (5 bases). The sequenced part of the CDR3 DNA is TGTGCCAGCAGCCAAGCAGGGCTCGGCGATGCT. It yields the protein CASSQAGLGDA. The CDR3 in its entirety is CASSQAGLGDAEQFF.